These T cell receptor beta chains were read from a single sample in a study of blood T cell repertoires in COVID-19. Assay used: immunoSEQ multiplex PCR; TCRdb lists only in-frame clones, some missing. The data hold about 74,000 clones, with 84% observed a single time. Sample: peripheral blood. These receptor sequences come from a human donor in a cohort sampled during active COVID-19. Each CDR3 is given with its conserved first and last residue. The order of the fields is V gene, D gene, J gene, CDR3 protein. A D gene is named only where the DNA matches it firmly.

TRBV6-1	TRBD2	TRBJ2-2	CASSEVLAGGNTGELFF
TRBV6-5	-	TRBJ2-1	CASRGQIYNEQFF
TRBV7-9	TRBD1	TRBJ2-7	CASSPDRGPAYEQYF
TRBV28	-	TRBJ2-1	CASSLSPVSAYNEQFF
TRBV27	-	TRBJ2-7	CASSRVSGAGEQYF
TRBV3-1/TRBV3-2	TRBD1	TRBJ2-2	CASSRLTGTRNTGELFF
TRBV2	-	TRBJ2-2	CASSGTGNVAGELFF
TRBV19	-	TRBJ1-5	CASSSGGSNQPQHF
TRBV10-3	-	TRBJ1-2	CATGSGADSGYTF
TRBV28	-	TRBJ2-7	CASSSSSGKDSSYEQYF
TRBV7-2	-	TRBJ1-2	CASSLSGGETNYGYTF
TRBV5-1	TRBD1	TRBJ1-1	CASSLGLVRGPGTEAFF
TRBV5-4	TRBD2	TRBJ2-5	CASSKGLAGTQETQYF
TRBV6-2/TRBV6-3	-	TRBJ2-5	CASSPTGTQETQYF
TRBV25-1	TRBD2	TRBJ2-1	CASQRGLAGNEQFF
TRBV21-1	-	TRBJ2-1	CASPGLAGGNEQFF
TRBV10-2	TRBD1	TRBJ2-1	CASSLGQGNEQFF
TRBV28	TRBD1	TRBJ1-6	CASSPRGTGGSPLHF
TRBV28	TRBD1	TRBJ1-5	CASSPKWDRGQIGNQPQHF
TRBV27	TRBD1	TRBJ2-1	CASSSGQGGVNEQFF
TRBV7-3	-	TRBJ2-2	CASSAQGNTGELFF
TRBV27	-	TRBJ1-1	CASSLGRFSEAFF
TRBV18	-	TRBJ2-7	CASSPGLEQYF
TRBV4-1	-	TRBJ1-4	CASSQVSGNEKLFF
TRBV19	-	TRBJ1-2	CASIGGSANYGYTF
TRBV5-4	-	TRBJ1-2	CASSLGLGGAQVYGYTF
TRBV30	TRBD1	TRBJ2-7	CAWSVTGAFLGQYF
TRBV4-1	-	TRBJ1-4	CASSHFLRTPTNEKLFF
TRBV3-1/TRBV3-2	-	TRBJ1-3	CASSLKTGGSGNTIYF
TRBV7-3	TRBD1	TRBJ2-2	CASSLTPRGTAGELFF
TRBV6-5	-	TRBJ1-3	CASSYKAGASGNTIYF
TRBV9	-	TRBJ2-6	CASSVASSGANVLTF
TRBV5-1	TRBD1	TRBJ1-1	CASTLTGSGTEAFF
TRBV11-2	-	TRBJ1-6	CASRVTTTRGSPLHF
TRBV28	-	TRBJ1-4	CASSSNRVVREKLFF
TRBV15	-	TRBJ1-2	CATSRDWGRPNYGYTF
TRBV2	-	TRBJ1-1	CASSESTGTEAFF
TRBV6-5	-	TRBJ1-1	CASSIYSMNTEAFF
TRBV7-2	-	TRBJ1-2	CASSLGGTLGGYTF
TRBV27	TRBD1	TRBJ2-7	CASSVKRQGRYEQYF
TRBV5-5	-	TRBJ2-7	CASSLLTVGYEQYF
TRBV6-5	-	TRBJ1-4	CASSLLATNEKLFF
TRBV28	-	TRBJ1-3	CASSRGNSGNTIYF
TRBV5-1	TRBD1	TRBJ2-7	CASSFPRGTGNSYEQYF
TRBV2	TRBD1	TRBJ2-2	CASTRTGLGELFF
TRBV2	TRBD1	TRBJ2-2	CASSLDRDVGGELFF
TRBV2	-	TRBJ2-7	CASSTGFEQYF